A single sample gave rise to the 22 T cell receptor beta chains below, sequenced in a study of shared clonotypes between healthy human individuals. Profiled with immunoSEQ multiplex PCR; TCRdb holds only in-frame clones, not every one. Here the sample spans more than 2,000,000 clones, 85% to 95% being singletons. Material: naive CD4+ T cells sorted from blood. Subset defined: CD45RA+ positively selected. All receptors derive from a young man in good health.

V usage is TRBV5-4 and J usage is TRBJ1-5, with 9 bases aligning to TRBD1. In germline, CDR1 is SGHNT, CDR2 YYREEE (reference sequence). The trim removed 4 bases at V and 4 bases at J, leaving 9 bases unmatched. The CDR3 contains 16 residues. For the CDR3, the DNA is TGTGCCAGCAGCGCACACCCCGGGACAGGGAATCAGCCCCAGCATTTT. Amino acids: CASSAHPGTGNQPQHF.

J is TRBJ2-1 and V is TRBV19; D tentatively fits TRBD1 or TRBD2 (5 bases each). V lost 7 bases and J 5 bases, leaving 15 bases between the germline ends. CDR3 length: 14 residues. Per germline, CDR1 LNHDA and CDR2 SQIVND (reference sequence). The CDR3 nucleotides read TGTGCCAGTAACAATTGGGGGAACGACAATGAGCAGTTCTTC. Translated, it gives CASNNWGNDNEQFF.

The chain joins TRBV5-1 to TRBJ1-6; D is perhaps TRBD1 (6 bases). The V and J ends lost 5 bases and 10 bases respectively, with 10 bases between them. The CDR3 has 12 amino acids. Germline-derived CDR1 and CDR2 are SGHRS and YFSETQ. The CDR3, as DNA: TGCGCCAGCAGGTCAGGGGCCTCACCCCTCCACTTT. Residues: CASRSGASPLHF.

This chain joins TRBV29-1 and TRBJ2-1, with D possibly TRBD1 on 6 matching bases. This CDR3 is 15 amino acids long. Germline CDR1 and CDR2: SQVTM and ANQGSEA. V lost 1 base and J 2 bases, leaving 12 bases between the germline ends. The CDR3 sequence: CSVEGRDITYNEQFF. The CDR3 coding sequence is TGCAGCGTTGAAGGCCGGGACATAACCTACAATGAGCAGTTCTTC.

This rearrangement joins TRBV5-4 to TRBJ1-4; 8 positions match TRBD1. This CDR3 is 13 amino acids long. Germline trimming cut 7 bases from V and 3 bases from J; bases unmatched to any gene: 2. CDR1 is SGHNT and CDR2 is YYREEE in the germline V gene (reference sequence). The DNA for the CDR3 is TGTGCCAGCTCGACAGGGGCTAATGAAAAACTGTTTTTT. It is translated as CASSTGANEKLFF.

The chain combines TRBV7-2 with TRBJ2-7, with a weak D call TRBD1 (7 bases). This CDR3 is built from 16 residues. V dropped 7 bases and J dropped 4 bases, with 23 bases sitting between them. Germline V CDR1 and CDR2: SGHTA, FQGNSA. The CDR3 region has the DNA TGTGCCAGCAACCGCGGGGACAGTATGGGTCTTTACGAGCAGTACTTC. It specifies CASNRGDSMGLYEQYF.

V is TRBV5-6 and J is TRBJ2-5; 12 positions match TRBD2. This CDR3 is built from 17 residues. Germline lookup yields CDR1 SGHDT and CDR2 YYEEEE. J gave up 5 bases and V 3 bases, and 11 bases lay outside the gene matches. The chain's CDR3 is CASSWVPSGGARETQYF. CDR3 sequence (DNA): TGTGCCAGCAGCTGGGTTCCTAGCGGGGGGGCCCGGGAGACCCAGTACTTC.

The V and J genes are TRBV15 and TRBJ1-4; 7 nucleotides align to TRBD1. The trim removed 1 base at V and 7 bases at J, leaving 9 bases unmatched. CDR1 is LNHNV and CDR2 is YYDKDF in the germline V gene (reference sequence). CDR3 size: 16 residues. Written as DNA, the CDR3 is TGTGCCACCAGCAGAGCCCTGGCAGGGGGTGGTGAAAAACTGTTTTTT. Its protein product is CATSRALAGGGEKLFF. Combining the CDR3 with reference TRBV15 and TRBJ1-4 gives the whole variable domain DAMVIQNPRYQVTQFGKPVTLSCSQTLNHNVMYWYQQKSSQAPKLLFHYYDKDFNNEADTPDNFQSRRPNTSFCFLDIRSPGLGDTAMYLCATSRALAGGGEKLFFGSGTQLSVL.

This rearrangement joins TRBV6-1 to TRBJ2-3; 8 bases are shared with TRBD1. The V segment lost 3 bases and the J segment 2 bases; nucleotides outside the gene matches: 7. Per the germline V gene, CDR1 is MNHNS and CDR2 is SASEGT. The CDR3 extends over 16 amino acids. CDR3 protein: CASSETGALLTDTQYF. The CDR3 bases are TGTGCCAGCAGTGAGACAGGGGCTCTCCTCACAGATACGCAGTATTTT.

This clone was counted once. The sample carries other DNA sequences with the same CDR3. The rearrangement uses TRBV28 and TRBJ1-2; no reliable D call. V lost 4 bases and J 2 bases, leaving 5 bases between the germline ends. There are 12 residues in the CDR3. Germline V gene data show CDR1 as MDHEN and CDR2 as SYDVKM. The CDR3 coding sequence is TGTGCCAGCAGTTCAACGAACTATGGCTACACCTTC. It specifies CASSSTNYGYTF.

In DNA form, the CDR3 reads TGTGCCAGCAATACCGGGACTAGCGCTCCCTACGAGCAGTACTTC. It translates to CASNTGTSAPYEQYF. This chain joins TRBV6-1 and TRBJ2-7; TRBD2 aligns across 10 bases. CDR1 and CDR2 from the germline V gene are MNHNS and SASEGT. The CDR3 has 15 amino acids. The ends lost 7 bases at V and 2 bases at J; junction bases unmatched: 8.

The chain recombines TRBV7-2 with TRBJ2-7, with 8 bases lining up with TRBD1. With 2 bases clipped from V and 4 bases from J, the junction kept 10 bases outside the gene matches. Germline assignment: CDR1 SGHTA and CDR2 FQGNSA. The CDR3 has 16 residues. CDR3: CASSLPTGGTGYEQYF. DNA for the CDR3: TGTGCCAGCAGCTTACCTACAGGGGGTACGGGGTACGAGCAGTACTTC.

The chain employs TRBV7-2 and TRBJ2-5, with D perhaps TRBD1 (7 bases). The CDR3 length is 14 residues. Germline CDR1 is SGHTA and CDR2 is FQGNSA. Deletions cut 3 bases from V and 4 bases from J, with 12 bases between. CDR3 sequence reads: CASSFGGDRETQYF. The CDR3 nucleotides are TGTGCCAGCAGCTTTGGCGGGGACAGAGAGACCCAGTACTTC.

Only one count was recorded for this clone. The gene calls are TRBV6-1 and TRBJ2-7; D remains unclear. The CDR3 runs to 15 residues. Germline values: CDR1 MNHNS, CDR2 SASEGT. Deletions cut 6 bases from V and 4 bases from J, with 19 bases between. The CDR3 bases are TGTGCCAGCAGCCTAGATCGGTTTAGAATTTACGAGCAGTACTTC. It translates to CASSLDRFRIYEQYF.

CDR3 DNA sequence: TGTGCCAGCAGCAACTGGAGCCTGACTTGGGGAGCGAACACCGGGGAGCTGTTTTTT. This encodes CASSNWSLTWGANTGELFF. The chain recombines TRBV21-1 with TRBJ2-2; TRBD2 is the table's D call, not checked against the DNA. TRBV21-1 is reported as a pseudogene. The CDR3 extends over 19 amino acids.

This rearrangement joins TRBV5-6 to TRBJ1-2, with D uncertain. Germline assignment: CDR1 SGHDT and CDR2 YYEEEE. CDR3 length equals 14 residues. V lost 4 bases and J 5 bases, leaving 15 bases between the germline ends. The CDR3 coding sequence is TGTGCCAGCAGCCCTAGGCGGCAGGCGTATGGCTACACCTTC. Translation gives CASSPRRQAYGYTF.

The chain's CDR3 is CASHEQGRPGYTF. For the CDR3, the DNA is TGTGCCAGTCACGAACAGGGGCGCCCCGGCTACACCTTC. The chain is built from TRBV6-5 and TRBJ1-2, with TRBD1 matching over 7 bases. Germline-derived CDR1 and CDR2 are MNHEY and SVGAGI. Trimming removed 9 bases from V and 8 bases from J; junction bases left unmatched: 12. The CDR3 is 13 amino acids.

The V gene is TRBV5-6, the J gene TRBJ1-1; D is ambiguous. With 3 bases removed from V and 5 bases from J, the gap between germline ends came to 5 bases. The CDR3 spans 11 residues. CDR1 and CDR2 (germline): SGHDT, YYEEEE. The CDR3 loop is CASSWRTEAFF. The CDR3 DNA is TGTGCCAGCAGCTGGCGAACTGAAGCTTTCTTT.

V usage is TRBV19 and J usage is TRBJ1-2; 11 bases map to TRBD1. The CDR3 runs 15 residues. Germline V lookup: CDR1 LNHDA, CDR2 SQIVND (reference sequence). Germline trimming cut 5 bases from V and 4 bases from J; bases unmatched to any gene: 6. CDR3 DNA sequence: TGTGCCAGTAGTCCCCGGACAGGGGGCGCCTATGGCTACACCTTC. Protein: CASSPRTGGAYGYTF.

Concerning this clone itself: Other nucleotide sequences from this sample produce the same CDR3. The CDR3 region is CASSPGTGLNEQFF. The DNA for the CDR3 is TGTGCCAGCTCACCGGGGACAGGTTTGAATGAGCAGTTCTTC. This chain links TRBV18 with TRBJ2-1; 8 bases are shared with TRBD1. Looked up from germline, CDR1 is KGHSH and CDR2 is LQKENI. The V and J ends lost 3 bases and 7 bases, in that order; junction bases with no gene match: 5. The CDR3 totals 14 residues.

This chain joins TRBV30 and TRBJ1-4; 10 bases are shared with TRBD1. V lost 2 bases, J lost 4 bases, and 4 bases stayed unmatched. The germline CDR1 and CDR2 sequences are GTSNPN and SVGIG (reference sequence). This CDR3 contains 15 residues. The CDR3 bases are TGTGCCTGGAGTATTAGGACAGGGGGTAATGAAAAACTGTTTTTT. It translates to CAWSIRTGGNEKLFF.

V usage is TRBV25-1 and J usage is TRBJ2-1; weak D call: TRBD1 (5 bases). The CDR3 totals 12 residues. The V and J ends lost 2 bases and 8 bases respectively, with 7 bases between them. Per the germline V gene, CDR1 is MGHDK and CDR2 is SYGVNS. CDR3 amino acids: CASSEQGHEQFF. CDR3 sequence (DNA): TGTGCCAGCAGTGAACAGGGTCATGAGCAGTTCTTC. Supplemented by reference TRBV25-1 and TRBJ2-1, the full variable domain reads EADIYQTPRYLVIGTGKKITLECSQTMGHDKMYWYQQDPGMELHLIHYSYGVNSTEKGDLSSESTVSRIRTEHFPLTLESARPSHTSQYLCASSEQGHEQFFGPGTRLTVL.